A single sample gave rise to the 32 T cell receptor beta chains below, sequenced in a study of cytomegalovirus exposure and HLA in healthy donors. The PCR employed 60 Vbeta primers together with 13 Jbeta primers. The method was immunoSEQ multiplex PCR; TCRdb's version includes in-frame clones alone and lacks a portion of them. The ten most abundant clones cover around 10% of a sample with approximately 52,000 clones. What was sequenced was PBMCs. The source of these receptors is a man aged 50 to 60 in good health and CMV-seropositive.

V is TRBV7-9 and J is TRBJ2-1, with TRBD2 matching 8 bases. Germline-derived CDR1 and CDR2 are SEHNR and FQNEAQ (reference sequence). Trimming at V came to 5 bases and at J to 5 bases, leaving 14 bases not matched to a gene. CDR3 length: 17 amino acids. The CDR3 reads CASSPSLAGSLNNEQFF. The DNA of the CDR3 is TGTGCCAGCAGCCCTAGTTTAGCGGGATCTTTAAACAATGAGCAGTTCTTC.

The chain uses TRBV5-1 and TRBJ2-1, with TRBD2 matching over 10 bases. CDR3 length: 15 residues. J was trimmed by 5 bases and V by 4 bases; bases with no gene match: 6. The germline gives CDR1 SGHRS, CDR2 YFSETQ. CDR3 DNA sequence: TGCGCCAGCAGCATATTAGCGGGGGGCGACAATGAGCAGTTCTTC. This translates into CASSILAGGDNEQFF. Full variable domain (missing parts from reference TRBV5-1 and TRBJ2-1): KAGVTQTPRYLIKTRGQQVTLSCSPISGHRSVSWYQQTPGQGLQFLFEYFSETQRNKGNFPGRFSGRQFSNSRSEMNVSTLELGDSALYLCASSILAGGDNEQFFGPGTRLTVL.

The rearrangement links TRBV28 to TRBJ2-7; 12 bases are a match to TRBD2. J was trimmed by 4 bases and V by 1 base; bases with no gene match: 8. Germline V gives CDR1 MDHEN, CDR2 SYDVKM. This CDR3 comprises 17 residues. DNA for the CDR3: TGTGCCAGCAGTTTATCGAGGGCTAGCGGGAGGGATTACGAGCAGTACTTC. Translation gives CASSLSRASGRDYEQYF. Using reference TRBV28 and TRBJ2-7 for the parts outside the CDR3, the full variable domain is DVKVTQSSRYLVKRTGEKVFLECVQDMDHENMFWYRQDPGLGLRLIYFSYDVKMKEKGDIPEGYSVSREKKERFSLILESASTNQTSMYLCASSLSRASGRDYEQYFGPGTRLTVT.

V gene TRBV9 combines with J gene TRBJ2-3; D perhaps matches TRBD1 (5 bases). Germline assignment: CDR1 SGDLS and CDR2 YYNGEE. Trimming shortened V by 1 base and J by 9 bases, and 21 bases separated the two germline ends. This CDR3 has 16 residues. The CDR3 sequence is CASSVLSQGNDRTQYF. The CDR3 nucleotides read TGTGCCAGCAGCGTACTTAGTCAGGGTAACGACCGGACGCAGTATTTT.

The chain uses TRBV11-1 and TRBJ2-2; possibly TRBD2 for D (6 bases). Germline V CDR1 and CDR2: SGHAT, FQDESV (reference sequence). The length of the CDR3 is 15 residues. V lost 3 bases, J lost 5 bases, and 13 bases lay in between. For the CDR3, the DNA is TGTGCCAGCAGCTTCCCGGAGGGCGGGACCGGGGAGCTGTTTTTT. It yields the protein CASSFPEGGTGELFF. Supplemented by reference TRBV11-1 and TRBJ2-2, the full variable domain reads EAEVAQSPRYKITEKSQAVAFWCDPISGHATLYWYRQILGQGPELLVQFQDESVVDDSQLPKDRFSAERLKGVDSTLKIQPAELGDSAMYLCASSFPEGGTGELFFGEGSRLTVL.

V gene TRBV4-3 combines with J gene TRBJ2-1; 8 bases match TRBD2. CDR3 length: 17 amino acids. Germline V gene lookup returns CDR1 LGHNA and CDR2 YSLEER. Trimming at V came to 1 base and at J to 3 bases, leaving 8 bases not matched to a gene. For the CDR3, the DNA is TGCGCCAGCAGCCAAGTAGCGGGGCAGGGGATCTACAATGAGCAGTTCTTC. It yields the protein CASSQVAGQGIYNEQFF.

The chain has TRBV11-2 and TRBJ2-5, with TRBD2 matching over 12 bases. The CDR3 sequence is 13 residues long. J was trimmed by 5 bases and V by 5 bases; bases with no gene match: 0. Germline CDR1 SGHAT, CDR2 FQNNGV. This chain's CDR3 is CASSLAGGETQYF. CDR3 DNA sequence: TGTGCCAGCAGCCTAGCGGGGGGGGAGACCCAGTACTTC.

This sequence joins TRBV7-2 and TRBJ2-1; D is perhaps TRBD2 (5 bases). The CDR3 contains 15 residues. The ends were cut back, 0 bases at V and 2 bases at J, with 8 bases in the middle. Germline V gives CDR1 SGHTA, CDR2 FQGNSA. The chain's CDR3 is CASSLAGSAYNEQFF. The CDR3 region has the DNA TGTGCCAGCAGCTTAGCAGGGAGCGCCTACAATGAGCAGTTCTTC.

V is TRBV5-6 and J is TRBJ1-2; the match to TRBD1 covers 10 bases. This CDR3 has 15 residues. V shed 4 bases, J shed 6 bases, and the junction held 9 bases outside the gene matches. Germline-derived CDR1 and CDR2 are SGHDT and YYEEEE. In nucleotides, the CDR3 is TGTGCCAGCAGCATGAAGGACAGGGGGTGGGATGGCTACACCTTC. It codes for CASSMKDRGWDGYTF. The complete variable domain, with remaining parts taken from reference TRBV5-6 and TRBJ1-2, reads DAGVTQSPTHLIKTRGQQVTLRCSPKSGHDTVSWYQQALGQGPQFIFQYYEEEERQRGNFPDRFSGHQFPNYSSELNVNALLLGDSALYLCASSMKDRGWDGYTFGSGTRLTVV.

The genes are TRBV30 and TRBJ1-2, with no clear D. Trimming cost V 0 bases and J 6 bases, with 8 bases left between them. Germline V gene sequence: CDR1 GTSNPN, CDR2 SVGIG (reference sequence). This CDR3 spans 12 amino acids. The CDR3 loop is CAWSVRQDGYTF. For the CDR3, the DNA is TGTGCCTGGAGTGTAAGGCAGGATGGCTACACCTTC.

The genes are TRBV19 and TRBJ2-7, with D maybe TRBD1 (6 bases). CDR1 is LNHDA and CDR2 is SQIVND in the germline V gene (reference sequence). The CDR3 totals 14 residues. With 3 bases removed from V and 0 bases from J, the gap between germline ends came to 9 bases. CDR3 DNA: TGTGCCAGTAGTATTGGGGGCCGCTCCTACGAGCAGTACTTC. Translated: CASSIGGRSYEQYF.

This rearrangement joins TRBV18 to TRBJ1-3, with TRBD1 identical over 7 bases. Trimming cost V 3 bases and J 3 bases; bases outside gene matches: 5. The CDR3 totals 15 residues. Germline V lookup: CDR1 KGHSH, CDR2 LQKENI. In DNA, the CDR3 is TGTGCCAGCTCACCTCAGGACAGGCTTGGAAACACCATATATTTT. This codes for CASSPQDRLGNTIYF.

This chain uses TRBV7-9 with TRBJ2-2; D might be TRBD1 (5 bases). CDR1 is SEHNR, CDR2 FQNEAQ, per germline (reference sequence). The CDR3 extends over 14 amino acids. Deletions cut 6 bases from V and 3 bases from J, with 11 bases between. For the CDR3, the DNA is TGTGCCAGCAGGCCCTTCAGGGACACCGGGGAGCTGTTTTTT. Protein sequence: CASRPFRDTGELFF.

The chain links TRBV2 to TRBJ1-5; D is undetermined. There are 14 residues in the CDR3. V lost 3 bases, J lost 6 bases, and 12 bases lay in between. The germline CDR1 and CDR2 sequences are SNHLY and FYNNEI. CDR3 sequence (DNA): TGTGCCAGCAGTGAGCGAGGGTTTGGTCAGCCCCAGCATTTT. This sequence encodes CASSERGFGQPQHF. Supplemented by reference TRBV2 and TRBJ1-5, the full variable domain reads EPEVTQTPSHQVTQMGQEVILRCVPISNHLYFYWYRQILGQKVEFLVSFYNNEISEKSEIFDDQFSVERPDGSNFTLKIRSTKLEDSAMYFCASSERGFGQPQHFGDGTRLSIL.

J is TRBJ1-1 and V is TRBV25-1; D not certain. Trimming removed 1 base from V and 2 bases from J, with 11 bases in between. The CDR3 loop spans 15 amino acids. Germline CDR1 MGHDK, CDR2 SYGVNS. The DNA for the CDR3 is TGTGCCAGCAGTGAATCCGGGAGGGCCAACACTGAAGCTTTCTTT. Protein sequence: CASSESGRANTEAFF.

This chain connects TRBV6-6 to TRBJ2-1; D possibly corresponds to TRBD2 (5 bases). The CDR3 contains 14 residues. Trimming cost V 4 bases and J 6 bases, with 13 bases left between them. The germline V gene encodes CDR1 MNHNY and CDR2 SVGAGI (reference sequence). CDR3: CASSSPPAVNEQFF. CDR3 nucleotides: TGTGCCAGCAGTTCCCCGCCAGCGGTCAATGAGCAGTTCTTC.

This sequence joins TRBV29-1 and TRBJ1-2; perhaps TRBD1 as D (6 bases). Germline CDR1 is SQVTM and CDR2 is ANQGSEA. The CDR3 consists of 18 residues. With 4 bases removed from V and 3 bases from J, the gap between germline ends came to 27 bases. Here the CDR3 DNA reads TGCAGCGTTGTTCAGGGGATAGGTGACCGGGACACCCACTATGGCTACACCTTC. This translates into CSVVQGIGDRDTHYGYTF.

V and J are TRBV2 and TRBJ1-5; perhaps TRBD1 as D (6 bases). Trimming pared 2 bases from V and 2 bases from J, leaving 10 bases between. CDR3 size: 15 residues. CDR1 is SNHLY, CDR2 FYNNEI, per germline. This chain's CDR3 is CASSEQGLGNQPQHF. In nucleotides, the CDR3 is TGTGCCAGCAGTGAACAGGGGTTGGGCAATCAGCCCCAGCATTTT.

The chain uses TRBV4-1 and TRBJ2-1; 7 bases agree with TRBD1. Germline assignment: CDR1 MGHRA and CDR2 YSYEKL. CDR3 length: 15 residues. Losses at the gene ends were 1 base for V and 5 bases for J; bases not matched to a gene: 5. The CDR3 coding sequence is TGCGCCAGCAGCCAAGTTGGGACAGCCGACAATGAGCAGTTCTTC. Protein: CASSQVGTADNEQFF.

The chain links TRBV2 to TRBJ2-1, with D maybe TRBD1 (6 bases). The CDR3 runs 14 residues. Germline CDR1 reads SNHLY; CDR2 reads FYNNEI. V was shortened by 3 bases and J by 4 bases, with 10 bases between the two germline ends. This chain's CDR3 is CASSEQGIYNEQFF. CDR3 in DNA: TGTGCCAGCAGTGAGCAGGGGATTTACAATGAGCAGTTCTTC.

The chain is built from TRBV5-1 and TRBJ1-2, with 7 bases lining up with TRBD1. This CDR3 has 14 residues. In germline, CDR1 is SGHRS, CDR2 YFSETQ. The V and J ends lost 5 bases and 0 bases, in that order; junction bases with no gene match: 4. The CDR3 is CASSPGQSNYGYTF. The DNA for the CDR3 is TGCGCCAGCAGTCCGGGACAGTCTAACTATGGCTACACCTTC.

The chain employs TRBV7-3 and TRBJ1-1; D call uncertain. V was trimmed by 2 bases and J by 1 base, leaving 5 bases between them. From germline, CDR1 is SGHTA and CDR2 FQGTGA. The CDR3 covers 13 residues. The CDR3 protein is CASSLQENTEAFF. In nucleotides, the CDR3 is TGTGCCAGCAGCTTACAGGAGAACACTGAAGCTTTCTTT.

The gene calls are TRBV4-3 and TRBJ1-2; 8 bases map to TRBD1. The CDR3 consists of 15 residues. Germline V lookup: CDR1 LGHNA, CDR2 YSLEER. V was clipped by 0 bases and J by 4 bases; unmatched bases: 4. The CDR3, as DNA: TGCGCCAGCAGCCAAGATCAGGGGGCGAGCTATGGCTACACCTTC. This codes for CASSQDQGASYGYTF.

This chain connects TRBV28 to TRBJ1-1; TRBD1 might be the D (6 bases). The V end was cut by 2 bases, the J end by 4 bases, with 11 bases between. Germline lookup yields CDR1 MDHEN and CDR2 SYDVKM. This CDR3 comprises 14 residues. The CDR3 loop is CASSLGGASTEAFF. The DNA for the CDR3 is TGTGCCAGCAGTTTAGGGGGCGCGAGCACTGAAGCTTTCTTT.

V and J are TRBV5-1 and TRBJ2-1; 8 bases map to TRBD2. Germline lookup yields CDR1 SGHRS and CDR2 YFSETQ. J gave up 0 bases and V 1 base, and 3 bases lay outside the gene matches. This CDR3 contains 16 residues. CDR3 amino acids: CASSLTAGGSYNEQFF. The CDR3 region has the DNA TGCGCCAGCAGCTTGACGGCGGGGGGCTCCTACAATGAGCAGTTCTTC.

The chain has TRBV13 and TRBJ1-1; a weak D match, TRBD1 (5 bases). V was cut by 4 bases and J by 7 bases, with 19 bases left in between. The CDR3 contains 15 residues. Germline CDR1 and CDR2: PRHDT and FYEKMQ (reference sequence). CDR3 nucleotides: TGTGCCAGCAGCTCCTCACCCGGAGGGGACGTTGAAGCTTTCTTT. This sequence encodes CASSSSPGGDVEAFF.

The V gene is TRBV7-3, the J gene TRBJ1-4; 7 nucleotides line up with TRBD1. V lost 5 bases and J lost 7; bases outside the gene matches: 7. Germline CDR1 and CDR2: SGHTA and FQGTGA. The CDR3 is 14 residues long. The CDR3 reads CASSPGTAGEKLFF. The DNA for the CDR3 is TGTGCCAGCAGCCCCGGGACAGCTGGTGAAAAACTGTTTTTT.

This chain uses TRBV5-1 with TRBJ2-7, with 10 bases fitting TRBD2. CDR1 and CDR2 (germline): SGHRS, YFSETQ. With 4 bases clipped from V and 3 bases from J, the junction kept 4 bases outside the gene matches. The CDR3 covers 14 residues. As DNA, the CDR3 is TGCGCCAGCAGCGCCCGGACTAGCGGCTACGAGCAGTACTTC. As protein: CASSARTSGYEQYF.

The J gene is TRBJ2-2, the V gene TRBV16; D may be TRBD1 (6 bases). Trimming took 6 bases from V and 2 from J, leaving 16 bases between them. CDR3 length: 16 residues. Germline V lookup: CDR1 KGHSY, CDR2 FQNENV. The CDR3 DNA reads TGTGCCAGCAGTCTCCGACAGGAGACCAACACCGGGGAGCTGTTTTTT. Translating gives CASSLRQETNTGELFF.

The chain has TRBV9 and TRBJ1-1, with a possible D match to TRBD1 (5 bases). Germline V lookup: CDR1 SGDLS, CDR2 YYNGEE. Trimming removed 0 bases from V and 3 bases from J, with 9 bases in between. This CDR3 region has 14 residues. CDR3 sequence: CASSVDGDYTEAFF. DNA for the CDR3: TGTGCCAGCAGCGTAGATGGGGACTACACTGAAGCTTTCTTT.

The rearrangement links TRBV9 to TRBJ2-3; 14 positions agree with TRBD2. This CDR3 spans 17 amino acids. The germline V gene has CDR1 SGDLS and CDR2 YYNGEE. V was pared by 0 bases and J by 4 bases, with 4 bases of the junction left unmatched. CDR3 region: CASSVGTSGGSPDTQYF. CDR3 bases: TGTGCCAGCAGCGTAGGGACTAGCGGGGGGAGTCCAGATACGCAGTATTTT. The whole variable domain, filled in from reference TRBV9 and TRBJ2-3, reads DSGVTQTPKHLITATGQRVTLRCSPRSGDLSVYWYQQSLDQGLQFLIQYYNGEERAKGNILERFSAQQFPDLHSELNLSSLELGDSALYFCASSVGTSGGSPDTQYFGPGTRLTVL.

The genes are TRBV4-3 and TRBJ2-6, with a possible D match to TRBD2 (6 bases). This CDR3 spans 19 amino acids. The germline V gene encodes CDR1 LGHNA and CDR2 YSLEER. V dropped 0 bases and J dropped 3 bases, with 18 bases sitting between them. As DNA, the CDR3 is TGCGCCAGCAGCCAAGATCGAGGACGCGGGGCAGTTGGGGCCAACGTCCTGACTTTC. Residues: CASSQDRGRGAVGANVLTF.